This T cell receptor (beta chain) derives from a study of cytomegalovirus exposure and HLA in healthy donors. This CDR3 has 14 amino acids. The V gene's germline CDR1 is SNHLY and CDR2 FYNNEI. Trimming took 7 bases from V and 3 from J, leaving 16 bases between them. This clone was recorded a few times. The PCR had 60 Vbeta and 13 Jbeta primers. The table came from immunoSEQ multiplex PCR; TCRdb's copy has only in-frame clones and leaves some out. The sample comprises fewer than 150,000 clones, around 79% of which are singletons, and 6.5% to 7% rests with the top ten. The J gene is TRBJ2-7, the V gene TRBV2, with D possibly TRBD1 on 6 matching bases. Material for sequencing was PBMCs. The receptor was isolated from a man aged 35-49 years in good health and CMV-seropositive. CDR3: CASTEGETNYEQYF. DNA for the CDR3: TGTGCCAGCACCGAGGGGGAGACAAACTACGAGCAGTACTTC.